These 20 T cell receptor beta chains originate from one sample sequenced in a study of shared clonotypes between healthy human individuals. Clones were sequenced by immunoSEQ multiplex PCR, and TCRdb holds only the in-frame ones, with some missing. This sample carries some 1 million clones, about 74% of them seen once, and the ten largest clones take about 1.5%. The sample taken for sequencing was memory CD4+ T cells sorted from blood. Subset meaning: CD45RA-negative fraction. These TCRs come from a man aged 18 to 29 in good health.

This rearrangement joins TRBV11-1 to TRBJ2-3, with 9 bases aligning to TRBD2. The CDR3 has 15 residues. V was pared by 7 bases and J by 2 bases, with 7 bases of the junction left unmatched. Germline CDR1 reads SGHAT; CDR2 reads FQDESV (reference sequence). The CDR3 here is CASTLSGGLTDTQYF. The CDR3 bases are TGTGCCAGCACCCTTAGCGGGGGCCTCACAGATACGCAGTATTTT.

This clone was counted only a few times. The chain combines TRBV11-1 with TRBJ1-2; D possibly corresponds to TRBD1 (5 bases). Trimming took off 5 bases at V and 0 bases at J, with 10 bases between the two ends. This CDR3 has 14 amino acids. Germline CDR1 and CDR2: SGHAT and FQDESV (reference sequence). Here the CDR3 reads CASSLEGTNYGYTF. In nucleotides, the CDR3 is TGTGCCAGCAGCCTGGAGGGGACTAACTATGGCTACACCTTC.

This clone was seen more than once but under ten times. Other nucleotide sequences in the sample specify the same CDR3. The chain employs TRBV5-1 and TRBJ1-6; D may be TRBD1 (5 bases). This CDR3 has 14 residues. V was shortened by 2 bases and J by 7 bases, with 10 bases between the two germline ends. Germline loops: CDR1 SGHRS, CDR2 YFSETQ. In DNA, the CDR3 is TGCGCCAGCAGCTTAGGGGACGGGAATTCACCCCTCCACTTT. Translation gives CASSLGDGNSPLHF.

The chain recombines TRBV5-1 with TRBJ2-3; TRBD2 matches 15 bases. Germline V CDR1 and CDR2: SGHRS, YFSETQ. Trimming at V came to 2 bases and at J to 2 bases, leaving 6 bases not matched to a gene. This CDR3 comprises 18 residues. The CDR3 DNA sequence: TGCGCCAGCAGCTTAGGGACTAGCGGGAGGACGGACACAGATACGCAGTATTTT. Its translation: CASSLGTSGRTDTDTQYF.

J is TRBJ2-1 and V is TRBV19; possible D gene TRBD2, 5 bases. There are 15 residues in the CDR3. The germline V and J ends were trimmed by 4 bases and 1 base, with 11 bases remaining between them. The germline gives CDR1 LNHDA, CDR2 SQIVND (reference sequence). The CDR3 DNA reads as TGTGCCAGTAGTAGAGAGGGTCGGTCCTACAATGAGCAGTTCTTC. It specifies CASSREGRSYNEQFF.

This chain joins TRBV7-6 and TRBJ2-7; TRBD1 or TRBD2 may be the D gene (7 bases each). Germline V CDR1 and CDR2: SGHVS, FNYEAQ. Trimming took 1 base from V and 4 from J, leaving 14 bases between them. CDR3 size: 15 residues. The CDR3 region has the DNA TGTGCCAGCAGCTTAGTCGGGGGGACAGAGTACGAGCAGTACTTC. This codes for CASSLVGGTEYEQYF.

The chain employs TRBV10-3 and TRBJ1-1; TRBD1 might be the D (6 bases). Trimming removed 6 bases from V and 3 bases from J, with 11 bases in between. Looked up from germline, CDR1 is ENHRY and CDR2 is SYGVKD. The CDR3 runs 13 residues. The CDR3 loop is CAIRGQMDTEAFF. The CDR3 DNA reads as TGTGCCATCAGAGGACAGATGGACACTGAAGCTTTCTTT.

The chain has TRBV30 and TRBJ2-6, with 12 nucleotides matching TRBD2. Per the germline V gene, CDR1 is GTSNPN and CDR2 is SVGIG (reference sequence). The CDR3 contains 18 residues. With V trimmed by 0 bases and J by 3 bases, 6 bases remained unmatched. The DNA of the CDR3 is TGTGCCTGGAGTGTACTGGCTAGCGGGAGGGTTGGGGCCAACGTCCTGACTTTC. Translating gives CAWSVLASGRVGANVLTF.

This sequence joins TRBV10-3 and TRBJ1-1; no firm D call. Deletions cut 7 bases from V and 2 bases from J, with 11 bases between. This CDR3 spans 13 amino acids. Looked up from germline, CDR1 is ENHRY and CDR2 is SYGVKD. CDR3: CAIMRESNTEAFF. The CDR3 region has the DNA TGTGCCATCATGAGGGAGTCTAACACTGAAGCTTTCTTT.

In this sample, this clone turned up a few times. The chain links TRBV4-1 to TRBJ1-1; D call uncertain. Germline values: CDR1 MGHRA, CDR2 YSYEKL. This CDR3 region has 16 residues. Trimming pared 2 bases from V and 3 bases from J, leaving 16 bases between. CDR3 in amino acids: CASSQLLEARDTEAFF. In DNA form, the CDR3 reads TGCGCCAGCAGCCAACTCCTTGAGGCTCGCGACACTGAAGCTTTCTTT.

The J gene is TRBJ2-7, the V gene TRBV30, with TRBD1 as a possible D gene (6 bases). The germline CDR1 and CDR2 sequences are GTSNPN and SVGIG (reference sequence). CDR3 length equals 11 residues. The V end was cut by 5 bases, the J end by 3 bases, with 8 bases between. The CDR3 region is CAWGQFYEQYF. CDR3 bases: TGTGCCTGGGGACAGTTCTACGAGCAGTACTTC.

J is TRBJ1-6 and V is TRBV18, with D unclear. This CDR3 spans 13 amino acids. The germline V gene has CDR1 KGHSH and CDR2 LQKENI. V was shortened by 2 bases and J by 10 bases, with 9 bases between the two germline ends. CDR3 residues: CASSPGFESPLHF. The DNA of the CDR3 is TGTGCCAGCTCACCAGGGTTCGAGTCACCCCTCCACTTT.

The J gene is TRBJ2-7, the V gene TRBV6-5; possible D gene TRBD1, 5 bases. The germline gives CDR1 MNHEY, CDR2 SVGAGI. The V end was cut by 5 bases, the J end by 5 bases, with 13 bases between. The CDR3 covers 13 residues. In DNA form, the CDR3 reads TGTGCCAGCAGTCGCAGTCCAGGGAACGAGCAGTACTTC. Translated, it gives CASSRSPGNEQYF.

The rearrangement links TRBV14 to TRBJ2-7; TRBD1 might be the D (6 bases). The germline V gene has CDR1 SGHDN and CDR2 FVKESK. V was pared by 6 bases and J by 3 bases, with 9 bases between. This CDR3 comprises 12 residues. DNA of the CDR3: TGTGCCAGCAGTAAACAGGGCTACGAGCAGTACTTC. Its translation is CASSKQGYEQYF.

V and J are TRBV28 and TRBJ1-1; 7 bases are a match to TRBD1. The CDR3 is 15 amino acids. CDR1 is MDHEN, CDR2 SYDVKM, per germline. V shed 6 bases and J 0 bases; nucleotides not matched to a gene: 7. CDR3 loop: CASRPPTGLNTEAFF. The CDR3 nucleotides read TGTGCCAGCAGACCACCGACAGGGTTGAACACTGAAGCTTTCTTT.

This clone was observed a handful of times. This chain joins TRBV10-2 and TRBJ1-1; D unresolved. The CDR3 is 13 residues long. V was clipped by 0 bases and J by 5 bases, with 7 bases between them. Germline V gene sequence: CDR1 WSHSY, CDR2 SAAADI. CDR3 DNA: TGCGCCAGCAGTGAGTCAGGGAGGACTGAAGCTTTCTTT. This codes for CASSESGRTEAFF.

On this clone itself: The same CDR3 arises from other DNA sequences in this sample as well. CDR3 coding DNA: TGTGCCTGGAGTGTTCGAAGCAATTCACCCCTCCACTTT. Encoded protein: CAWSVRSNSPLHF. V gene TRBV30 combines with J gene TRBJ1-6; D remains ambiguous. Per germline, CDR1 GTSNPN and CDR2 SVGIG (reference sequence). Trimming removed 0 bases at V and 7 bases at J, with 7 bases between. The CDR3 length is 13 residues.

The chain has TRBV7-3 and TRBJ2-3; 8 positions match TRBD2. Trimming took 1 base from V and 3 from J; bases not matched to a gene: 3. This CDR3 contains 15 residues. Germline values: CDR1 SGHTA, CDR2 FQGTGA. In DNA form, the CDR3 reads TGTGCCAGCAGCTTAAATGCGGGGGGAACAGATACGCAGTATTTT. Amino acid sequence: CASSLNAGGTDTQYF. Filled out from reference TRBV7-3 and TRBJ2-3, the complete variable domain reads GAGVSQTPSNKVTEKGKYVELRCDPISGHTALYWYRQSLGQGPEFLIYFQGTGAADDSGLPNDRFFAVRPEGSVSTLKIQRTERGDSAVYLCASSLNAGGTDTQYFGPGTRLTVL.

This clone was counted a single time. Other DNA sequences in this specimen translate into the identical CDR3. The V and J genes are TRBV5-4 and TRBJ1-4, with TRBD1 matching 7 bases. The CDR3 contains 14 residues. V was pared by 2 bases and J by 5 bases, with 3 bases of the junction left unmatched. The germline V gene encodes CDR1 SGHNT and CDR2 YYREEE (reference sequence). The CDR3 here is CASSLQGRNEKLFF. CDR3 sequence (DNA): TGTGCCAGCAGCTTACAGGGGAGGAATGAAAAACTGTTTTTT. Together with reference TRBV5-4 and TRBJ1-4, the CDR3 gives the full variable domain: ETGVTQSPTHLIKTRGQQVTLRCSSQSGHNTVSWYQQALGQGPQFIFQYYREEENGRGNFPPRFSGLQFPNYSSELNVNALELDDSALYLCASSLQGRNEKLFFGSGTQLSVL.

This clone turned up a few times. The genes are TRBV18 and TRBJ1-6; D is ambiguous. Germline V gene data show CDR1 as KGHSH and CDR2 as LQKENI. CDR3 size: 13 residues. With 10 bases removed from V and 7 bases from J, the gap between germline ends came to 14 bases. The CDR3 nucleotides read TGTGCCAACCGTGACGACACCAATTCACCCCTCCACTTT. Residues: CANRDDTNSPLHF. Using reference TRBV18 and TRBJ1-6 for the parts outside the CDR3, the full variable domain is NAGVMQNPRHLVRRRGQEARLRCSPMKGHSHVYWYRQLPEEGLKFMVYLQKENIIDESGMPKERFSAEFPKEGPSILRIQQVVRGDSAAYFCANRDDTNSPLHFGNGTRLTVT.